Listed below are T cell receptor beta chains from one sample, sequenced in a study of blood T cell repertoires in COVID-19. The data were produced by immunoSEQ multiplex PCR, yet TCRdb's version contains in-frame clones alone and is incomplete. Here the sample spans some 270,000 clones, 80% to 90% being singletons. The sample consisted of peripheral blood. All receptors derive from a woman aged 70 to 79 with acute or convalescent COVID-19. Both conserved end residues are part of each CDR3. A D gene is named only where the DNA matches it firmly. Clone size is shown for a subset of rows, as once, few, many or a class of expanded clone.

v_call,d_call,j_call,clone_size,cdr3_nt,cdr3_aa
TRBV5-4,-,TRBJ2-3,-,TGTGCCAGCAGCTTGATCACAGCAAGCACAGATACGCAGTATTTT,CASSLITASTDTQYF
TRBV9,-,TRBJ2-1,-,TGTGCCAGCAGCGTAGCAGCGCGGTTCCCCTACAATGAGCAGTTCTTC,CASSVAARFPYNEQFF
TRBV3-1/TRBV3-2,TRBD1,TRBJ1-4,-,TGTGCCAGCAGCCTTGGGACAGGGCCTGGTGAAAAACTGTTTTTT,CASSLGTGPGEKLFF
TRBV3-1/TRBV3-2,TRBD2,TRBJ2-7,-,TGTGCCAGCACCAGGGCCGGGACTAGTAAATCCGAGCAGTACTTC,CASTRAGTSKSEQYF
TRBV6-5,-,TRBJ1-1,-,TGTGCCAGCAAGGGCGTCGGGGATAGGGCCGCTTTCTTT,CASKGVGDRAAFF
TRBV11-2,-,TRBJ1-1,-,TGTGCCAGCAGCTTAGATAGGGCCCCACTAGATGGTGAAGCTTTCTTT,CASSLDRAPLDGEAFF
TRBV25-1,-,TRBJ1-2,few,TGTGCCAGCAGTGCCCGTTACGGGACACTCTATGGCTACACCTTC,CASSARYGTLYGYTF
TRBV5-1,TRBD1,TRBJ2-1,-,TGCGCCAGCAGCTTGGCCGGACAGGAGGACAATGAGCAGTTCTTC,CASSLAGQEDNEQFF
TRBV2,-,TRBJ2-7,-,TGTGCCAGCAGTGAATCAGGGTATAAGGAAGAGCAGTACTTC,CASSESGYKEEQYF
TRBV27,-,TRBJ2-1,-,TGTGCCAGCAGTTTAAGCGGGAATGAGCAGTTCTTC,CASSLSGNEQFF
TRBV2,-,TRBJ1-5,few,TGTGCCAGCAGTGCGACAGGAGATCAGCCCCAGCATTTT,CASSATGDQPQHF
TRBV2,TRBD1,TRBJ1-2,-,TGTGCCAGCCGATCCGGGACAGGTGACTATGGCTACACCTTC,CASRSGTGDYGYTF
TRBV7-2,-,TRBJ2-5,few,TGTGCCAGCAGCTTAGGTGGGGCACAAGAGACCCAGTACTTC,CASSLGGAQETQYF
TRBV7-8,TRBD2,TRBJ2-1,few,TGTGCCAGCAGCTACGGGACTAGCGGAAATGAGCAGTTCTTC,CASSYGTSGNEQFF
TRBV5-1,-,TRBJ2-1,few,TGCGCCAGCAGCTTGGGATATGGCGGGAACTCCTACAATGAGCAGTTCTTC,CASSLGYGGNSYNEQFF
TRBV2,TRBD1,TRBJ1-6,few,TGTGCCAGCAGTGAAGAGGCAGGGGGAAACGGTTCACCCCTCCACTTT,CASSEEAGGNGSPLHF
TRBV9,-,TRBJ1-1,-,TGTGCCAGCAGCGAAAATCAGGGCCGGTGGAGCACTGAAGCTTTCTTT,CASSENQGRWSTEAFF
TRBV18,-,TRBJ1-3,-,TGTGCCAGCTCACCAAGCGGTCTCGGGACTGGAAACACCATATATTTT,CASSPSGLGTGNTIYF
TRBV7-9,TRBD2,TRBJ2-1,-,TGTGCCAGCAGCTTAGGGACTAGCTTCGATGAGCAGTTCTTC,CASSLGTSFDEQFF
TRBV27,-,TRBJ2-1,-,TGTGCCAGCAGTTTAAATAGAGGAGGCAATGAGCAGTTCTTC,CASSLNRGGNEQFF
TRBV12-5,TRBD1,TRBJ2-7,-,TGTGCTAGTGGGACCGGGACAGGGACCTACGAGCAGTACTTC,CASGTGTGTYEQYF
TRBV19,TRBD1,TRBJ2-5,-,TGTGCCAGTAGCCAACAGGGGTTGCAGACCCAGTACTTC,CASSQQGLQTQYF
TRBV15,TRBD1,TRBJ2-3,-,TGTGCCACCAGCAGTCCTAGGGACAGGGAAGAAGATACGCAGTATTTT,CATSSPRDREEDTQYF
TRBV9,-,TRBJ2-3,-,TGTGCCAGCAGCGGAAGCCCCTTACCGGGACTGGGCACAGATACGCAGTATTTT,CASSGSPLPGLGTDTQYF
TRBV7-8,-,TRBJ2-5,-,TGTGCCAGCAGCTTAGGGGCTCGAACAGGGCAAGAGACCCAGTACTTC,CASSLGARTGQETQYF
TRBV24-1,-,TRBJ2-1,-,TGTGCCACCAGTGACGAGGGTCCATACAATGAGCAGTTCTTC,CATSDEGPYNEQFF
TRBV3-1/TRBV3-2,-,TRBJ2-2,-,TGTGCCAGCAGCCATTCGAGAGTTTCCCTCACCGGGGAGCTGTTTTTT,CASSHSRVSLTGELFF
TRBV2,-,TRBJ1-1,-,TGTGCCAGCAGTTCCACACGGAACACTGAAGCTTTCTTT,CASSSTRNTEAFF
TRBV25-1,TRBD2,TRBJ2-1,-,TGTGCCAGCAGTGGACTAGCCCATGAGCAGTTCTTC,CASSGLAHEQFF
TRBV4-1,-,TRBJ2-2,-,TGCGCCAGCCGGGGAGCGACCAACACCGGGGAGCTGTTTTTT,CASRGATNTGELFF
TRBV19,-,TRBJ1-1,-,TGTGCCAGTACCGATCACAGAGCTCTGAACACTGAAGCTTTCTTT,CASTDHRALNTEAFF
TRBV6-5,-,TRBJ1-2,-,TGTGCCAGCAGTTACTCGCTCGGGCAGGGGAATGGCTACACCTTC,CASSYSLGQGNGYTF
TRBV5-1,TRBD1,TRBJ2-3,-,TGCGCCAGCAGATTGGCCGGGACAGGGGTCCGAGATACGCAGTATTTT,CASRLAGTGVRDTQYF
TRBV2,TRBD1,TRBJ1-6,-,TGTGCCAGCAGTGAGGACAGGGGATTCGGATCACCCCTCCACTTT,CASSEDRGFGSPLHF
TRBV2,-,TRBJ2-5,-,TGTGCCAGCAGTGTCCGGGGAGGCGGAGAGACCCAGTACTTC,CASSVRGGGETQYF
TRBV6-2/TRBV6-3,TRBD2,TRBJ2-7,-,TGTGCCAGCAGTTACTCCTGGACTAGCGCCAGCTCCTACGAGCAGTACTTC,CASSYSWTSASSYEQYF
TRBV20-1,-,TRBJ1-2,-,TGCAGTGCGGGGGGGAATCGTGGCTACACCTTC,CSAGGNRGYTF
TRBV28,TRBD2,TRBJ2-5,-,TGTGCCAGCAGCCAGGGACTAGCGGGGGGAGAGACCCAGTACTTC,CASSQGLAGGETQYF
TRBV2,-,TRBJ1-1,-,TGTGCCAGCAGGACACAGGGATCGAGGACTGAAGCTTTCTTT,CASRTQGSRTEAFF
TRBV7-8,TRBD1,TRBJ2-7,-,TGTGCCAGCAGTGGGAAGGACAGGGCCTCCTACGAGCACCCCCTCCGGTACTTC,CASSGKDRASYEHPLRYF
TRBV7-9,-,TRBJ1-3,-,TGTGCCAGCAGCTACCGACAAGGCAGGGGAACTGGAAACACCATATATTTT,CASSYRQGRGTGNTIYF
TRBV11-3,-,TRBJ2-4,-,TGTGCCAGCAGCTCCCGAGAGGAAAACATTCAGTACTTC,CASSSREENIQYF